The 15 T cell receptor beta chains given below trace back to one sample, sequenced in a study of cytomegalovirus exposure and HLA in healthy donors. 13 Jbeta primers and 60 Vbeta primers were used for the PCR. Data came from immunoSEQ multiplex PCR; TCRdb stores just in-frame clones and leaves some out. Among nearly 200,000 clones listed, 87% were seen once. The sample taken for sequencing was PBMCs. These receptors all come from a man between 25 and 39 years old in good health and CMV-seronegative.

The rearrangement uses TRBV11-2 and TRBJ1-6, with a possible D match to TRBD1 (6 bases). V lost 3 bases to trimming and J lost 7 bases, with 13 bases between them. Germline lookup yields CDR1 SGHAT and CDR2 FQNNGV. There are 15 residues in the CDR3. CDR3 DNA sequence: TGTGCCAGCAGCTTGGGGGCCAGTGGGAATTCACCCCTCCACTTT. Protein: CASSLGASGNSPLHF.

The genes are TRBV2 and TRBJ1-1; 10 bases line up with TRBD1. The germline CDR1 and CDR2 sequences are SNHLY and FYNNEI. This CDR3 is 15 amino acids long. Trimming cost V 7 bases and J 0 bases; bases outside gene matches: 5. CDR3 sequence: CASTTGQGVNTEAFF. CDR3 sequence (DNA): TGTGCCAGCACCACCGGACAGGGGGTGAACACTGAAGCTTTCTTT.

This chain links TRBV4-3 with TRBJ2-3, with unresolved D. Trimming pared 0 bases from V and 6 bases from J, leaving 7 bases between. The V gene's germline CDR1 is LGHNA and CDR2 YSLEER. There are 13 residues in the CDR3. CDR3 nucleotide sequence: TGCGCCAGCAGCCAAGAGTTGCGGGATACGCAGTATTTT. This encodes CASSQELRDTQYF.

The genes are TRBV14 and TRBJ1-1, with 7 bases that match TRBD1. The CDR3 is 16 amino acids. Per the germline V gene, CDR1 is SGHDN and CDR2 is FVKESK. Trimming at V came to 4 bases and at J to 0 bases, leaving 8 bases not matched to a gene. The CDR3 coding sequence is TGTGCCAGCAGCCCCAGGGACAGTCGGTTGAACACTGAAGCTTTCTTT. Translating it yields CASSPRDSRLNTEAFF. The whole variable domain, filled in from reference TRBV14 and TRBJ1-1, reads EAGVTQFPSHSVIEKGQTVTLRCDPISGHDNLYWYRRVMGKEIKFLLHFVKESKQDESGMPNNRFLAERTGGTYSTLKVQPAELEDSGVYFCASSPRDSRLNTEAFFGQGTRLTVV.

The rearrangement links TRBV15 to TRBJ1-2; D possibly corresponds to TRBD1 (5 bases). There are 18 residues in the CDR3. Germline CDR1 LNHNV, CDR2 YYDKDF (reference sequence). V was cut by 3 bases and J by 2 bases, with 22 bases left in between. The CDR3 DNA sequence: TGTGCCACCAGCAGGACCCTACAATGGGGCTCGTCCAACTATGGCTACACCTTC. Residues: CATSRTLQWGSSNYGYTF.

The gene calls are TRBV9 and TRBJ2-5, with 9 nucleotides matching TRBD2. The CDR3 length is 15 residues. Trimming removed 0 bases from V and 0 bases from J; junction bases left unmatched: 0. Germline-derived CDR1 and CDR2 are SGDLS and YYNGEE. CDR3 sequence reads: CASSVGLADQETQYF. In DNA form, the CDR3 reads TGTGCCAGCAGCGTAGGACTAGCGGACCAAGAGACCCAGTACTTC.

This chain joins TRBV28 and TRBJ2-7; TRBD2 aligns across 16 bases. The CDR3 totals 16 residues. CDR1 and CDR2 (germline): MDHEN, SYDVKM. The ends lost 3 bases at V and 7 bases at J; junction bases unmatched: 6. DNA for the CDR3: TGTGCCAGCAGTTTCGGGACTAGCGGGGGGGTGGCGGAGCAGTACTTC. Amino acid sequence: CASSFGTSGGVAEQYF.

This clone was recorded once. The rearrangement uses TRBV9 and TRBJ1-3; D possibly corresponds to TRBD1 (5 bases). Germline loops: CDR1 SGDLS, CDR2 YYNGEE. V shed 5 bases and J shed 4 bases, with 25 bases lying between them. This CDR3 region has 18 residues. The CDR3 DNA follows: TGTGCCAGCAGACGTATAGGAGGGGCGAATCGTTCAGGAAACACCATATATTTT. Amino acid sequence: CASRRIGGANRSGNTIYF.

The chain combines TRBV12-2 with TRBJ2-7; the D call TRBD1 from the table was never checked on the DNA. TRBV12-2 is listed as a pseudogene. The CDR3 length is 15 residues. CDR3 residues: CASPDPGQGSYEQYF. The CDR3 DNA is TGTGCAAGTCCTGACCCGGGACAGGGGTCCTACGAGCAGTACTTC.

This clone was detected a few times. The CDR3 DNA sequence: TGTGCCAGCAGTTACTCGAACGGGGGAGGTTCAGAGACCCAGTACTTC. It translates to CASSYSNGGGSETQYF. This rearrangement joins TRBV6-5 to TRBJ2-5; possible D gene TRBD2, 6 bases. The CDR3 is made up of 16 amino acids. Germline V gene data show CDR1 as MNHEY and CDR2 as SVGAGI. The V end was cut by 0 bases, the J end by 4 bases, with 15 bases between.

The chain couples TRBV28 to TRBJ2-5; D remains ambiguous. The germline gives CDR1 MDHEN, CDR2 SYDVKM. V lost 6 bases and J lost 4, with 6 bases in between. There are 11 residues in the CDR3. The CDR3 region is CASSPGETQYF. The CDR3 DNA reads as TGTGCCAGCAGCCCGGGAGAGACCCAGTACTTC.

The chain links TRBV29-1 to TRBJ2-7; D may be TRBD1 (5 bases). CDR3 length: 14 residues. The germline V gene encodes CDR1 SQVTM and CDR2 ANQGSEA. The V end lost 1 base, the J end lost 0 bases, and 10 bases lay between the germline ends. CDR3 region: CSVEAADISYEQYF. Here the CDR3 DNA reads TGCAGCGTTGAAGCGGCGGACATCTCCTACGAGCAGTACTTC.

The rearrangement uses TRBV10-1 and TRBJ2-3; a weak D match, TRBD2 (5 bases). This CDR3 has 15 amino acids. CDR1 is WNHNN and CDR2 is SYGVQD in the germline V gene (reference sequence). V shed 3 bases and J shed 6 bases, with 16 bases lying between them. The CDR3 loop is CASSEEHGNHDTQYF. The CDR3 coding sequence is TGCGCCAGCAGTGAAGAACACGGGAATCACGATACGCAGTATTTT.

V gene TRBV11-1 combines with J gene TRBJ2-1; 10 nucleotides line up with TRBD1. From germline, CDR1 is SGHAT and CDR2 FQDESV (reference sequence). This CDR3 comprises 17 residues. The V and J ends lost 1 base and 5 bases, in that order; junction bases with no gene match: 8. CDR3: CASSLGPRQGANNEQFF. The DNA for the CDR3 is TGTGCCAGCAGCTTAGGGCCGAGACAGGGGGCAAACAATGAGCAGTTCTTC.

Details on this clone: An end of the junction differs from the germline gene, which may be a read error. V is TRBV27 and J is TRBJ1-2, with a tentative D call TRBD1 (6 bases). The CDR3 totals 16 residues. The germline gives CDR1 MNHEY, CDR2 SMNVEV (reference sequence). CDR3 DNA sequence: TGTGCCAGCAGTCTATCCCCCTTTGAAGGGGGTAATGGCTACACCTTC. This translates into CASSLSPFEGGNGYTF.